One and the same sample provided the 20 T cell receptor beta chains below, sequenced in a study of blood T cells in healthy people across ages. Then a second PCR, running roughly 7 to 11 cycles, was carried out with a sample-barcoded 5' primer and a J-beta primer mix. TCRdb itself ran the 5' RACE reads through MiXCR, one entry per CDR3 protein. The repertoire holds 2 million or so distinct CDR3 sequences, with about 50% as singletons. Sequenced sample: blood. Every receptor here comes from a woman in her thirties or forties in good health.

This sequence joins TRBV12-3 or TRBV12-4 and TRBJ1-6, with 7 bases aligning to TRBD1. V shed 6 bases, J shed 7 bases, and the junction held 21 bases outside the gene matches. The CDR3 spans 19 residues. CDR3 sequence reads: CASSSAIPPGQRANSPLHF. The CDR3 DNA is TGTGCCAGCAGCTCGGCCATTCCCCCGGGACAGCGGGCAAATTCACCCCTCCACTTT.

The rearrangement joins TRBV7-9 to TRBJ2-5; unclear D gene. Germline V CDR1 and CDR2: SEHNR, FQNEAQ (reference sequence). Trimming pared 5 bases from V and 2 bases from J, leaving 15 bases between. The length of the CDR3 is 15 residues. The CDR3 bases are TGTGCCAGCAGCCCTCCCCTTGGGAATCAAGAGACCCAGTACTTC. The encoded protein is CASSPPLGNQETQYF.

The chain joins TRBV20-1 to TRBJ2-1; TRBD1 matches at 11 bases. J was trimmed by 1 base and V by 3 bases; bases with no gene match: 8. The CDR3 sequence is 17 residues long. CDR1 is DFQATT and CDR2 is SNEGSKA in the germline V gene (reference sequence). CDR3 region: CSASGGTGGRSYNEQFF. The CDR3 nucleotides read TGCAGTGCTAGTGGGGGGACAGGGGGAAGGTCCTACAATGAGCAGTTCTTC.

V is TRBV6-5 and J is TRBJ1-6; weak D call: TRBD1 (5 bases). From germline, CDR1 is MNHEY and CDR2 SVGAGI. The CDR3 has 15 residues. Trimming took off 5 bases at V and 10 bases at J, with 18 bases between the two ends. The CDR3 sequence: CASSEQDGQSSPLHF. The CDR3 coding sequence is TGTGCCAGCAGTGAACAGGACGGTCAATCCTCACCCCTCCACTTT.

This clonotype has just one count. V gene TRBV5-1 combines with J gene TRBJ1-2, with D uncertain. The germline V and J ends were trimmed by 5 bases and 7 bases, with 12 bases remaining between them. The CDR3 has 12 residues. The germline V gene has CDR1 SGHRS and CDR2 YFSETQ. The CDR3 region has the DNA TGCGCCAGCAGTGGCGGAGAGGGTGGCTACACCTTC. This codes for CASSGGEGGYTF.

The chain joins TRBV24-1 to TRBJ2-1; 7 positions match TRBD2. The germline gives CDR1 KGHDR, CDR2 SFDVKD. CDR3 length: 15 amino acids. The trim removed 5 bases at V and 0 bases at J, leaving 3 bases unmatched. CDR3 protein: CATSAAGASYNEQFF. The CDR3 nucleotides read TGTGCCACCAGTGCGGCGGGAGCCTCCTACAATGAGCAGTTCTTC.

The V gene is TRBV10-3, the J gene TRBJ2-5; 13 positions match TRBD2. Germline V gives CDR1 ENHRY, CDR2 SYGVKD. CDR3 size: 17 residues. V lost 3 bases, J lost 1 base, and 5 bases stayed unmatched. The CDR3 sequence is CAISDFRTSGGQETQYF. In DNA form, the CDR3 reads TGTGCCATCAGTGATTTTCGGACTAGCGGGGGCCAAGAGACCCAGTACTTC.

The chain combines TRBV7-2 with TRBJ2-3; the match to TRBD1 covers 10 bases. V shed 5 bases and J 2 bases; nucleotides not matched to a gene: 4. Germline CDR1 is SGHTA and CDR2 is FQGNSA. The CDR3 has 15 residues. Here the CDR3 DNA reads TGTGCCAGCAGCGCGGGACAGGGGCCCACAGATACGCAGTATTTT. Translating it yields CASSAGQGPTDTQYF.

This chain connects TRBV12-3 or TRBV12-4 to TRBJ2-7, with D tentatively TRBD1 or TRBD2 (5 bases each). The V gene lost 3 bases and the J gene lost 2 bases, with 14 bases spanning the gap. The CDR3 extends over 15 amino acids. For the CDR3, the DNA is TGTGCCAGCAGTTTGGCTGAGGGGTGGACCTACGAGCAGTACTTC. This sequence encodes CASSLAEGWTYEQYF.

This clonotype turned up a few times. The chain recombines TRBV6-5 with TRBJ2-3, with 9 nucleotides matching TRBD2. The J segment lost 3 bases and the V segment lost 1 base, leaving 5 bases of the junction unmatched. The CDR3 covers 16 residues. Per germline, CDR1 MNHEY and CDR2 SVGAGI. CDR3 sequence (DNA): TGTGCCAGCAGTTACTGGCGGGGGGGGTATACAGATACGCAGTATTTT. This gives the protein CASSYWRGGYTDTQYF.

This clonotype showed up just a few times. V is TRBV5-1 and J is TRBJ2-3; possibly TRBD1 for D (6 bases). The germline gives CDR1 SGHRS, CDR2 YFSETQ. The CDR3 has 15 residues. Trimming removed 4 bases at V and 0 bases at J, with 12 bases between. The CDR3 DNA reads TGCGCCAGCAGCCATCCGGGACACAGCACAGATACGCAGTATTTT. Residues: CASSHPGHSTDTQYF. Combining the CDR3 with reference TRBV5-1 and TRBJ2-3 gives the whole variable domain KAGVTQTPRYLIKTRGQQVTLSCSPISGHRSVSWYQQTPGQGLQFLFEYFSETQRNKGNFPGRFSGRQFSNSRSEMNVSTLELGDSALYLCASSHPGHSTDTQYFGPGTRLTVL.

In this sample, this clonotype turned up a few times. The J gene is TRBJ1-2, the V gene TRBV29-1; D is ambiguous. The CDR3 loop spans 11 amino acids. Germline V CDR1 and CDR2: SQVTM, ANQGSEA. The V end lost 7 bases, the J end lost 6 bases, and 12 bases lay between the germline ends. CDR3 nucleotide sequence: TGCAGCGGAACAGCGGCGGATGGCTACACCTTC. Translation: CSGTAADGYTF.

The CDR3, as DNA: TGTGCCAGCAGCCGAGGACGACAGGGGCCCGGCGGGGAGCTGTTTTTT. As protein: CASSRGRQGPGGELFF. The chain carries TRBV11-1 and TRBJ2-2; 8 bases are shared with TRBD1. V was clipped by 5 bases and J by 7 bases; unmatched bases: 12. Germline assignment: CDR1 SGHAT and CDR2 FQDESV (reference sequence). The CDR3 runs 16 residues.

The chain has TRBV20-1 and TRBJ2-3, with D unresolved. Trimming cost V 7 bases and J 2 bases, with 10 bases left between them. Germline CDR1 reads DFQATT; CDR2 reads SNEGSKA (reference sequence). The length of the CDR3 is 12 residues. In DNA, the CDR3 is TGCAGTGGGTTTAGGAACACAGATACGCAGTATTTT. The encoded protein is CSGFRNTDTQYF.

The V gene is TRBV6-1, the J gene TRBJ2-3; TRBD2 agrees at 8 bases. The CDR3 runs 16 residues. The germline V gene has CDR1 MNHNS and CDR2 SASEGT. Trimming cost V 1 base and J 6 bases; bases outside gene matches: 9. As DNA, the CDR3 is TGTGCCAGCAGTGAAGTGGTGACTAGCGTCGCCGATACGCAGTATTTT. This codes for CASSEVVTSVADTQYF.

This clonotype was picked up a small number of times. CDR3 protein: CASSLRGSENTEAFF. CDR3 DNA sequence: TGTGCCAGCAGCTTACGAGGTTCGGAGAACACTGAAGCTTTCTTT. The chain links TRBV7-6 to TRBJ1-1; D gene uncertain. Germline CDR1 is SGHVS and CDR2 is FNYEAQ. V lost 2 bases to trimming and J lost 1 base, with 11 bases between them. The CDR3 runs 15 residues.

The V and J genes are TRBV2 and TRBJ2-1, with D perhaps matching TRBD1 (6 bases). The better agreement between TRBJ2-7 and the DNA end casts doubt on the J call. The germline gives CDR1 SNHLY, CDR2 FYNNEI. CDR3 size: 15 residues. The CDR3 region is CASSNQGPIPYEQYF. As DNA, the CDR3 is TGTGCCAGCAGTAACCAGGGGCCAATACCCTACGAGCAGTACTTC.

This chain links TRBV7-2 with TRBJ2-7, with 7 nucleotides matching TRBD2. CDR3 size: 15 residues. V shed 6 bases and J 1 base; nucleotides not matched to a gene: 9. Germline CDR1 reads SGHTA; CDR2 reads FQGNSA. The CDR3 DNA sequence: TGTGCCAGCAGGCCCAGTCGGGGGGTTTCCTACGAGCAGTACTTC. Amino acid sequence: CASRPSRGVSYEQYF. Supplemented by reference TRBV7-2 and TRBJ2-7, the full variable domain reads GAGVSQSPSNKVTEKGKDVELRCDPISGHTALYWYRQSLGQGLEFLIYFQGNSAPDKSGLPSDRFSAERTGGSVSTLTIQRTQQEDSAVYLCASRPSRGVSYEQYFGPGTRLTVT.

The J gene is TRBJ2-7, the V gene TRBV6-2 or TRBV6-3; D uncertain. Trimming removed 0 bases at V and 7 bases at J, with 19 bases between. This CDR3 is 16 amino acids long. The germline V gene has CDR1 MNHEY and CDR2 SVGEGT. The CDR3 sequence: CASSYSSAAPYREQYF. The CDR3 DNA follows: TGTGCCAGCAGTTACTCCTCGGCCGCTCCCTATAGGGAGCAGTACTTC.

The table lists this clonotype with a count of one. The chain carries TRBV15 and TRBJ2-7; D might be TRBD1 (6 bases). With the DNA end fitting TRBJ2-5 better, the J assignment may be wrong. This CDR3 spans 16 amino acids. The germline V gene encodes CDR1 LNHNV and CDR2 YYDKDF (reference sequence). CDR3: CATSRFGQDRPETQYF. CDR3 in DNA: TGTGCCACCAGCAGATTTGGTCAGGACAGACCAGAGACCCAGTACTTC.